This TCR beta chain was documented in a study of blood T cell dynamics during melanoma immunotherapy. Study-wide results and caveats: The study could not tell melanoma-specific clones from general immune activation.

With respect to this clone: Its antigen is still unknown. This sample also contains other DNA sequences that code for the same CDR3.

J was trimmed by 0 bases and V by 4 bases; bases with no gene match: 5. Germline V gene sequence: CDR1 SGDLS, CDR2 YYNGEE. The CDR3 has 16 residues. Sample time point: week 3, after first cycle of checkpoint inhibitor. No patient had earlier systemic cancer treatment, concurrent immunosuppressants, or another active cancer. The data were produced by immunoSEQ multiplex PCR, yet TCRdb's version contains in-frame clones alone and is incomplete. Altogether approximately 17,000 clones are present, around nine tenths being singletons, with the ten largest covering about 6.8%. The clonotype was recovered from a human donor with melanoma. V gene TRBV9 combines with J gene TRBJ2-3, with TRBD2 matching over 10 bases. Source: blood, taken from a patient treated with checkpoint blockade. CDR3 sequence reads: CASSPGLASSTDTQYF. The CDR3 DNA sequence: TGTGCCAGCAGCCCGGGACTAGCGAGTAGCACAGATACGCAGTATTTT.